This T cell receptor beta chain was identified in a study of shared clonotypes between healthy human individuals. Study results and limitations: Non-shared clonotypes showed lower generation probabilities than clonotypes common to all four donors. Rarefaction showed sorted-subset sequencing was incomplete despite large depth.

Comment on this clone: What it recognizes is unknown.

The assay was immunoSEQ multiplex PCR, and TCRdb's table has in-frame clones only and misses some. This table holds about 1.5 million clones, 95% to 99% found once. Trimming took off 5 bases at V and 2 bases at J, with 10 bases between the two ends. CDR3 length: 15 residues. Germline assignment: CDR1 MNHNY and CDR2 SVGAGI (reference sequence). V is TRBV6-6 and J is TRBJ2-6, with D possibly being TRBD1 (6 bases). The sequencing sample was made of naive CD4+ T cells sorted from blood. The sample's subset: CD45RA+ positively selected. This TCR derives from a man under 40 in good health. CDR3 amino acids: CASSQGGAGANVLTF. The CDR3 bases are TGTGCCAGCAGTCAAGGGGGAGCTGGGGCCAACGTCCTGACTTTC.